This T cell receptor (beta chain) comes out of a study of identifying expanded T cells in peripheral blood. Study-wide points: Across healthy donors, higher total template counts meant significantly greater roughly two-week count variance. Technical replicates showed around 1.2 changed clones; two weeks about 16.4; four weeks 19.

With regard to this clone: The antigen is not known.

The V and J ends lost 6 bases and 7 bases, in that order; junction bases with no gene match: 9. This CDR3 has 16 residues. In germline, CDR1 is SNHLY, CDR2 FYNNEI. Healthy donors had no documented immune events, such as infections, while sampled. Assay: immunoSEQ multiplex PCR; the TCRdb copy retains only in-frame clones and omits some. The sample includes about 89,000 clones, approximately 90% of them seen just once. This clonotype was sampled from a person aged 18-69 years in good health. This chain connects TRBV2 to TRBJ2-2, with TRBD2 matching over 12 bases. Sequenced input: blood. CDR3 loop: CASSPTSGSRVGELFF. The CDR3 DNA reads as TGTGCCAGCAGCCCGACTAGCGGGAGTCGGGTCGGGGAGCTGTTTTTT.